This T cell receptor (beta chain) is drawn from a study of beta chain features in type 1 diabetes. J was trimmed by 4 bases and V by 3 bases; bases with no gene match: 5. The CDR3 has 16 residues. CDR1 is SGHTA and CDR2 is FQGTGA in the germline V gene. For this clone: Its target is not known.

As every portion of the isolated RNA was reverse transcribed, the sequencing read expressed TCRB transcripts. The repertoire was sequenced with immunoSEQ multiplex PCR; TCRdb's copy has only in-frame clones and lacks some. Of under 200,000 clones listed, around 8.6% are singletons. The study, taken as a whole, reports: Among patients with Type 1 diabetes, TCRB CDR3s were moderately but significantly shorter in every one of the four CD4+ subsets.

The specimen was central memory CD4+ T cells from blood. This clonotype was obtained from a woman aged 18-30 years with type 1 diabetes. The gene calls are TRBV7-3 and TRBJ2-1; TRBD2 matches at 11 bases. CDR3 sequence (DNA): TGTGCCAGCAGCTTCTTGACTAGCGGGGATTACAATGAGCAGTTCTTC. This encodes CASSFLTSGDYNEQFF.